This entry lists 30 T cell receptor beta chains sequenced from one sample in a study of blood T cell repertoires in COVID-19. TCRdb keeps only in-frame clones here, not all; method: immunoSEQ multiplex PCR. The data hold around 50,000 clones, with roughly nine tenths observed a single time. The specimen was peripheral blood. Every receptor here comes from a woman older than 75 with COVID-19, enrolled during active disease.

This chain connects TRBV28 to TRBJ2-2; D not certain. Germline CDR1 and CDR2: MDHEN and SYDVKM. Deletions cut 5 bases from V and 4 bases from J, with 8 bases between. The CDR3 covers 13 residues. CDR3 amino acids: CASSELSTGELFF. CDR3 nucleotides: TGTGCCAGCAGTGAGCTTAGCACCGGGGAGCTGTTTTTT.

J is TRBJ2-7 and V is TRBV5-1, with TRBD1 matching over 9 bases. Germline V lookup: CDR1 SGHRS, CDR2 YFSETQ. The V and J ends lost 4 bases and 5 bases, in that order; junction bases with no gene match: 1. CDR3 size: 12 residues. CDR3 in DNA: TGCGCCAGCAGCAACAGGGGGCACGAGCAGTACTTC. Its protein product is CASSNRGHEQYF.

This chain's CDR3 is CASSLWGPVNTEAFF. The CDR3 DNA is TGCGCCAGCAGCTTGTGGGGCCCCGTGAACACTGAAGCTTTCTTT. The chain carries TRBV5-1 and TRBJ1-1; D may be TRBD1 (5 bases). Germline CDR1 and CDR2: SGHRS and YFSETQ. Trimming took off 1 base at V and 0 bases at J, with 10 bases between the two ends. This CDR3 region has 15 residues.

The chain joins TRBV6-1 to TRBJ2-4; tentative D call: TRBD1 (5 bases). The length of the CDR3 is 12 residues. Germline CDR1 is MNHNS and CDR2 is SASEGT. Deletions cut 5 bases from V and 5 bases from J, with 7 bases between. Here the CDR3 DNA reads TGTGCCAGCAGTTTCAGGGAAAACATTCAGTACTTC. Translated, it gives CASSFRENIQYF.

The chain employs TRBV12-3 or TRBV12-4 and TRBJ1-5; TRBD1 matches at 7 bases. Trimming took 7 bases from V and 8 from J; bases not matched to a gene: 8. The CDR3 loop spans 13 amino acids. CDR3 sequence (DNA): TGTGCCAGCAAGGAGGGGGCGAGGGAGCCCCAGCATTTT. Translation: CASKEGAREPQHF.

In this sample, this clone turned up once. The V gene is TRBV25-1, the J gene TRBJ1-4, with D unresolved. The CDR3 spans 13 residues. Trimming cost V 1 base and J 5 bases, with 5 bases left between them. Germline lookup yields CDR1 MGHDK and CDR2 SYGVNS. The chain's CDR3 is CASSESGNEKLFF. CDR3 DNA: TGTGCCAGCAGTGAATCGGGAAATGAAAAACTGTTTTTT.

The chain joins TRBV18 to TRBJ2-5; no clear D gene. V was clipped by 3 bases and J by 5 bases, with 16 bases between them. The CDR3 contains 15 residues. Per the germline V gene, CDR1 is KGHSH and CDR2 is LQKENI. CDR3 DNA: TGTGCCAGCTCACCTTCAAGTGTCGCCAGGGAGACCCAGTACTTC. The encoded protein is CASSPSSVARETQYF.

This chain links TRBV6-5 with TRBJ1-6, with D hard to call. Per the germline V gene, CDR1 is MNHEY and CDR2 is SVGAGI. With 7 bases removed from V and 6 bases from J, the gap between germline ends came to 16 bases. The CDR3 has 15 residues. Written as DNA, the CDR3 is TGTGCCAGCAACCTCGACCTGCGGGGTAATTCACCCCTCCACTTT. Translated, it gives CASNLDLRGNSPLHF.

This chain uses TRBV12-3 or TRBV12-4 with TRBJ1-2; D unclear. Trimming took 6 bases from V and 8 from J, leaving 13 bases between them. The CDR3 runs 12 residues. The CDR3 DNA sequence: TGTGCCAGCAGCCAAAACGTAGCCGGCTACACCTTC. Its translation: CASSQNVAGYTF.

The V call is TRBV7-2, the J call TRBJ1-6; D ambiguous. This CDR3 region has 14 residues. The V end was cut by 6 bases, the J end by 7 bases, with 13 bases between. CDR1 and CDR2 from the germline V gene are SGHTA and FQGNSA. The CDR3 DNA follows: TGTGCCAGCAGAAGCGGCCTGGGCAATTCACCCCTCCACTTT. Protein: CASRSGLGNSPLHF.

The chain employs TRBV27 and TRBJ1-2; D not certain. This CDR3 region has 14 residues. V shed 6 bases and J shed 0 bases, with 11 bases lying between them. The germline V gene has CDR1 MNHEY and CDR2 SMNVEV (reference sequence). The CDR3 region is CASSTREANYGYTF. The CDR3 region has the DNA TGTGCCAGCAGCACCCGGGAAGCTAACTATGGCTACACCTTC.

CDR3 sequence (DNA): TGTGCCAGCAGTTTAACCCCCCGGGGAGCTTTCTTT. Translated: CASSLTPRGAFF. The V and J genes are TRBV12-3 or TRBV12-4 and TRBJ1-1, with D unresolved. The CDR3 length is 12 residues. Trimming took off 2 bases at V and 10 bases at J, with 11 bases between the two ends.

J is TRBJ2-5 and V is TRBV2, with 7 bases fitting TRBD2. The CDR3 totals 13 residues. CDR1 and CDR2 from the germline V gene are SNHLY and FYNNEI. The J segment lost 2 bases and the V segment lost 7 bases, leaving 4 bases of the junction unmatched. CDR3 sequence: CASNLGLQETQYF. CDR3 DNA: TGTGCCAGCAATCTGGGACTACAAGAGACCCAGTACTTC.

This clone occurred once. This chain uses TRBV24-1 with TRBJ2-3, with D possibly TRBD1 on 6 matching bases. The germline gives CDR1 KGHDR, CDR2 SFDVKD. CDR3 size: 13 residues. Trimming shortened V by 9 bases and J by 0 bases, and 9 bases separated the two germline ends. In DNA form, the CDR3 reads TGTGCCACCGGGGACATTAGCACAGATACGCAGTATTTT. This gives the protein CATGDISTDTQYF.

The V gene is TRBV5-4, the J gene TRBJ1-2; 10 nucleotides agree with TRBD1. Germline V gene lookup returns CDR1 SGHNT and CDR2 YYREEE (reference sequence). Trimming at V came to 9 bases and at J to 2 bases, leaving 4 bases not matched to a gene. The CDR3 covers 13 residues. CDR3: CAISDRGNYGYTF. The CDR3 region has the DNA TGTGCCATCTCGGACAGGGGGAACTATGGCTACACCTTC.

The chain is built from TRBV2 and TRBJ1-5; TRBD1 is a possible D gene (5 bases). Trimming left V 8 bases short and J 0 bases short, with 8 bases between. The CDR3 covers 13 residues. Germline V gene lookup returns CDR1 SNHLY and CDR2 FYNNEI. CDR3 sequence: CASGGYSNQPQHF. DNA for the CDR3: TGTGCCAGCGGGGGGTATAGCAATCAGCCCCAGCATTTT.

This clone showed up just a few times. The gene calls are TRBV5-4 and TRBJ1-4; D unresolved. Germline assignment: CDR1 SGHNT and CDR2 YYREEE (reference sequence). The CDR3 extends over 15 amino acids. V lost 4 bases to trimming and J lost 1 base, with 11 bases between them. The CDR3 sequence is CASSKQEGTNEKLFF. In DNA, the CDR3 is TGTGCCAGCAGCAAACAAGAGGGAACTAATGAAAAACTGTTTTTT.

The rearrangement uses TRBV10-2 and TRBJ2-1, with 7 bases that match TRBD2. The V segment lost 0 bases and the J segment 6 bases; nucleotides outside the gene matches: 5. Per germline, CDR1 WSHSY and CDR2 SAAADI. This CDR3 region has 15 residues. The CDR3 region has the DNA TGCGCCAGCAGTGAGTCGGCTAGCGGAATCAATGAGCAGTTCTTC. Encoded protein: CASSESASGINEQFF.

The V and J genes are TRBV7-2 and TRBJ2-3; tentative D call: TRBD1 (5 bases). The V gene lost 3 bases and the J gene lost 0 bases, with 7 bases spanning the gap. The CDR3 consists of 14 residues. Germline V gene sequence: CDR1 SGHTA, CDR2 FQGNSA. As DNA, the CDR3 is TGTGCCAGCAGCTTTTGGACAAGCACAGATACGCAGTATTTT. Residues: CASSFWTSTDTQYF. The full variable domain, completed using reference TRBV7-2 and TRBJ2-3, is GAGVSQSPSNKVTEKGKDVELRCDPISGHTALYWYRQSLGQGLEFLIYFQGNSAPDKSGLPSDRFSAERTGGSVSTLTIQRTQQEDSAVYLCASSFWTSTDTQYFGPGTRLTVL.

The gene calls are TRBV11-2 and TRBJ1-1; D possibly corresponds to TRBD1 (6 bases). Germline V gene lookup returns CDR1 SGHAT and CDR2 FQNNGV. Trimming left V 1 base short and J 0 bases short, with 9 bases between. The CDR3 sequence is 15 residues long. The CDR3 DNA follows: TGTGCCAGCAGCTTAGGACAGGCTTTGAACACTGAAGCTTTCTTT. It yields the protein CASSLGQALNTEAFF.

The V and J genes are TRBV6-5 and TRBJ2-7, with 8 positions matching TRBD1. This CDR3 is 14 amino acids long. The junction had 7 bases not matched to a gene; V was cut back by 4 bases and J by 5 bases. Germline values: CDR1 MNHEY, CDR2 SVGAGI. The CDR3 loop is CASSLGQGANEQYF. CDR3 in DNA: TGTGCCAGCAGTTTAGGACAGGGAGCAAACGAGCAGTACTTC.

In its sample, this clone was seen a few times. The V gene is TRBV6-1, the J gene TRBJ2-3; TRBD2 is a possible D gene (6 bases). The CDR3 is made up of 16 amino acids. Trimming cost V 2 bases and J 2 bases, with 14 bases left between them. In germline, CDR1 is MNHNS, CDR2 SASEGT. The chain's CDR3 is CASSERGTGNTDTQYF. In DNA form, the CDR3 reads TGTGCCAGCAGTGAACGGGGGACCGGCAACACAGATACGCAGTATTTT.

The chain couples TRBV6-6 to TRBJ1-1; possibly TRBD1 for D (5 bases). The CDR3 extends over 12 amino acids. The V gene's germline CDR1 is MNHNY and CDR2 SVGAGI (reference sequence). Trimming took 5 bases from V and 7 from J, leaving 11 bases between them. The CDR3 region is CASSPQGYEAFF. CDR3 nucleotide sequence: TGTGCCAGCAGTCCTCAGGGTTATGAAGCTTTCTTT.

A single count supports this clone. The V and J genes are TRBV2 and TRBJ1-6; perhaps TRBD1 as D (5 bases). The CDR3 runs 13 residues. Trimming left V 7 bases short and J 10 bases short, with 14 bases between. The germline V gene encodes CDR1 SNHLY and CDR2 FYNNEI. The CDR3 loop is CASKGREGSPLHF. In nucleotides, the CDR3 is TGTGCCAGCAAGGGCAGGGAGGGCTCACCCCTCCACTTT. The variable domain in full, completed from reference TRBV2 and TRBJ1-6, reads EPEVTQTPSHQVTQMGQEVILRCVPISNHLYFYWYRQILGQKVEFLVSFYNNEISEKSEIFDDQFSVERPDGSNFTLKIRSTKLEDSAMYFCASKGREGSPLHFGNGTRLTVT.

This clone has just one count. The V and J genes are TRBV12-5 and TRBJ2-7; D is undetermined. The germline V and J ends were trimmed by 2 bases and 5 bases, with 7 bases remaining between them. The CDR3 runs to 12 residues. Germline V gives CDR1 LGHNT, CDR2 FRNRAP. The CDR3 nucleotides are TGTGCTAGTGGTTTGCACAAAGACGAGCAGTACTTC. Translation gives CASGLHKDEQYF.

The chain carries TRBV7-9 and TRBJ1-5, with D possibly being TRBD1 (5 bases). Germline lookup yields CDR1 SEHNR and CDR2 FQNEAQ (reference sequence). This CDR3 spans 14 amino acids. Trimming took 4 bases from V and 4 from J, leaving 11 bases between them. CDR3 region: CASSYSGGNQPQHF. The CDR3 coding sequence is TGTGCCAGCAGCTATAGCGGGGGTAATCAGCCCCAGCATTTT.

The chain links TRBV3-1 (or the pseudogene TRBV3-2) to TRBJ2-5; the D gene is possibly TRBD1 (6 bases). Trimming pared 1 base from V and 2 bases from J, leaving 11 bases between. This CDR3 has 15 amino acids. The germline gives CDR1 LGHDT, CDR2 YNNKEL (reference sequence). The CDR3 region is CASSQVTGHQETQYF. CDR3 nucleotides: TGTGCCAGCAGCCAAGTTACAGGGCATCAAGAGACCCAGTACTTC.

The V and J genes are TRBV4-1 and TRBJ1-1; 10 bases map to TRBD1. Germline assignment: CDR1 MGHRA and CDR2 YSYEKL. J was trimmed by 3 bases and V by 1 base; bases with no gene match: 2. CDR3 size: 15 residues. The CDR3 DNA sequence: TGCGCCAGCAGCCAAGCCGGGACAGGGGACACTGAAGCTTTCTTT. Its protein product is CASSQAGTGDTEAFF.

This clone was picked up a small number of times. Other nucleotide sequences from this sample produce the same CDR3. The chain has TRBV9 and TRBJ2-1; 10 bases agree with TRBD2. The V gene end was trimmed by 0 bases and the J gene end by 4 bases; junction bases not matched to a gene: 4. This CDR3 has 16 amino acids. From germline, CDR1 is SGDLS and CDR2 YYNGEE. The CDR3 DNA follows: TGTGCCAGCAGCGTAGTGGCTAGCGGGGGATACAATGAGCAGTTCTTC. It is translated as CASSVVASGGYNEQFF.

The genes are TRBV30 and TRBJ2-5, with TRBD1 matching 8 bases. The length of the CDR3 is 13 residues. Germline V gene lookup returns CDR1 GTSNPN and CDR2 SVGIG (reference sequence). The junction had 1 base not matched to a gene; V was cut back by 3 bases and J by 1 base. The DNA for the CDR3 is TGTGCCTGGAGAGGACAGGGCCAAGAGACCCAGTACTTC. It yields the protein CAWRGQGQETQYF.